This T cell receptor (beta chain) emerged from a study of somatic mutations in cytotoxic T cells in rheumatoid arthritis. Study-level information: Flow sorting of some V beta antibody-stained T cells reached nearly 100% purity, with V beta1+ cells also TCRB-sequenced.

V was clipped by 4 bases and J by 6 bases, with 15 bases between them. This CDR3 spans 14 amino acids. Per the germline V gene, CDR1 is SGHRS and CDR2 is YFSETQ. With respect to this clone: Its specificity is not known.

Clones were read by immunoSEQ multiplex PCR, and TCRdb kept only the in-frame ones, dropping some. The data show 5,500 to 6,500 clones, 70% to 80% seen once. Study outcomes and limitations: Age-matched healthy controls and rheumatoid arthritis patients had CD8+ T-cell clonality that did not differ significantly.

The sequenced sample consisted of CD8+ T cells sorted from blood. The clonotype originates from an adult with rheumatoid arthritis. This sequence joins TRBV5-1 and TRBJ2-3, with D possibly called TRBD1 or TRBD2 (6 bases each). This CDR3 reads CASSDRGPTDTQYF. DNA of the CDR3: TGCGCCAGCAGCGACCGGGGGCCCACGGATACGCAGTATTTT.